A single T cell receptor beta chain is shown here with its context. Its antigen is still unknown. CD8 memory was a combination that joined CD45RO+ cells with CCR7-negative CD45RA+ TemRA cells. The germline CDR1 and CDR2 sequences are MNHEY and SMNVEV (reference sequence). The V and J ends lost 4 bases and 4 bases, in that order; junction bases with no gene match: 3. The CDR3 is 14 amino acids. In the study's own analysis: Sequence data from immunoSEQ were junction-only and lacked quality scores; consequently, filtering differed. Sequencing was performed with immunoSEQ multiplex PCR; in TCRdb, only in-frame clones are kept and a portion is missing. V and J calls and clone size are those listed in that table; D and trimming were worked out from the DNA. Of 300,000 to 400,000 clones in the sample, 80% to 90% were seen once. These data belong to a study of shared clonotypes between healthy human individuals.

The study's findings and limits: In contrast to clonotypes shared by all four donors, non-shared clonotypes had lower generation probabilities.

The chain combines TRBV27 with TRBJ2-1; 8 nucleotides line up with TRBD1. This TCR derives from a man aged 18 to 30 in good health. The source material was memory CD8+ T cells sorted from blood. Regarding subset: CD45RO+ cells pooled with CCR7-negative TemRA cells. The CDR3 nucleotides read TGTGCCAGCAGTTCGGACAGGGATTACAATGAGCAGTTCTTC. Amino acid sequence: CASSSDRDYNEQFF.